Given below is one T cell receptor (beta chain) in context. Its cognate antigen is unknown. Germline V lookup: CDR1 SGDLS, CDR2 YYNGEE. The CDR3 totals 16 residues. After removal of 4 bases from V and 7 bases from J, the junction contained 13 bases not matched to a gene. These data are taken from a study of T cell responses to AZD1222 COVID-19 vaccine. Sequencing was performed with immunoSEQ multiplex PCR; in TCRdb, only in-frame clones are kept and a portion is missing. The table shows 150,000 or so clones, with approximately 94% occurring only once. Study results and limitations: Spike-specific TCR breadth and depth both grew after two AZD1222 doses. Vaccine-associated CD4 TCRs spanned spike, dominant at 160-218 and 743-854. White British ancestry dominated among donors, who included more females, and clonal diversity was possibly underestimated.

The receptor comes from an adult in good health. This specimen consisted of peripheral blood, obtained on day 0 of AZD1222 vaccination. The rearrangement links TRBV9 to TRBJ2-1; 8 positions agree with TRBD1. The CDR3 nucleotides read TGTGCCAGCAGCCTTTACGGACAGGGTTTTCAGAATGAGCAGTTCTTC. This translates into CASSLYGQGFQNEQFF.